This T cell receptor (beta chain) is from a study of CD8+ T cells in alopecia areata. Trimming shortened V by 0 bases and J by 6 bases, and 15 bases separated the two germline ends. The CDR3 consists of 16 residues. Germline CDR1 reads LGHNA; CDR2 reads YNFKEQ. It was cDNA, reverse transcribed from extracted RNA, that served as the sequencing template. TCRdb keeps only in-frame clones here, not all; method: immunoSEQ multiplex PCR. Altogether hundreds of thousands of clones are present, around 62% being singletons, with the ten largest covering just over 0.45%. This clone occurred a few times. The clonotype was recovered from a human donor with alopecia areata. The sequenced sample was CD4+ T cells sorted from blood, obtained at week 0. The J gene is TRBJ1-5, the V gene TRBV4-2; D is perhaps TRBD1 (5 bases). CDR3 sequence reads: CASSQDRGIMGQPQHF. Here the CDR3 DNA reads TGTGCCAGCAGCCAAGATCGGGGGATTATGGGTCAGCCCCAGCATTTT.